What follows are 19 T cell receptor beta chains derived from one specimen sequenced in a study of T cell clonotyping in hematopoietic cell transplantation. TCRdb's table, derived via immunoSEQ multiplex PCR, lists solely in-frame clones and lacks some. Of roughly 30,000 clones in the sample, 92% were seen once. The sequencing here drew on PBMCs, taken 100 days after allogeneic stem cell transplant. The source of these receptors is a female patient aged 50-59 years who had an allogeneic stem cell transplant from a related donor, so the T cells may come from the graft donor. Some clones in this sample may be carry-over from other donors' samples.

Here the CDR3 DNA reads TGTGCCAGTAGTATAGGACGGGAACAGCCCCAGCATTTT. Translation gives CASSIGREQPQHF. The V gene is TRBV19, the J gene TRBJ1-5; D gene unclear. CDR3 length equals 13 residues. V was clipped by 1 base and J by 7 bases, with 8 bases between them. Germline CDR1 is LNHDA and CDR2 is SQIVND (reference sequence).

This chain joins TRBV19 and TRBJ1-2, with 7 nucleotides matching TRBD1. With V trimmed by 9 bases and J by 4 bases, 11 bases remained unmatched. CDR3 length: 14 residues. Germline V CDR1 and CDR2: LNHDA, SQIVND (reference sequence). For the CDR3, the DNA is TGTGCCAGCCGACAAACAGGGGCCTTCTATGGCTACACCTTC. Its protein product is CASRQTGAFYGYTF.

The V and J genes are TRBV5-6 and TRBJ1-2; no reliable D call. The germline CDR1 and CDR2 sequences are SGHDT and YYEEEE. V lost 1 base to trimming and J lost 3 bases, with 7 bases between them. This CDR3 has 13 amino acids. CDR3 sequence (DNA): TGTGCCAGCAGCTTGTTTGAGGACTATGGCTACACCTTC. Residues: CASSLFEDYGYTF.

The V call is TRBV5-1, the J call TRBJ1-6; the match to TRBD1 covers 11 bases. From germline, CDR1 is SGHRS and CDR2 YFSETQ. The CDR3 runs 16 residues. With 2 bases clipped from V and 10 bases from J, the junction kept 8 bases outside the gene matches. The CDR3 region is CASSFSSGTGGSPLHF. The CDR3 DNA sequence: TGCGCCAGCAGCTTTTCCAGCGGGACAGGGGGATCACCCCTCCACTTT.

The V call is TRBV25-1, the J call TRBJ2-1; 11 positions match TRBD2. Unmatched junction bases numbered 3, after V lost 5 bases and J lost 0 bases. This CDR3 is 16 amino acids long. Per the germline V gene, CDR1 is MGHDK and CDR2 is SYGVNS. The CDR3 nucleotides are TGTGCCAGCAGTTCCACTAGCGGGAGCTCCTACAATGAGCAGTTCTTC. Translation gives CASSSTSGSSYNEQFF.

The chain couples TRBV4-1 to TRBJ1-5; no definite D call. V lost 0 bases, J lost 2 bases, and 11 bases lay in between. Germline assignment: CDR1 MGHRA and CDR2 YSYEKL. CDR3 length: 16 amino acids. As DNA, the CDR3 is TGCGCCAGCAGCCAAGATGGAGGTCTGGGCAATCAGCCCCAGCATTTT. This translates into CASSQDGGLGNQPQHF.

The CDR3 bases are TGTGCCAGCAGCTATGGACTAGGCACAGATACGCAGTATTTT. It yields the protein CASSYGLGTDTQYF. The chain couples TRBV5-8 to TRBJ2-3; TRBD2 aligns across 7 bases. CDR3 size: 14 residues. The ends lost 3 bases at V and 1 base at J; junction bases unmatched: 2. In germline, CDR1 is SGHTS, CDR2 YDEGEE.

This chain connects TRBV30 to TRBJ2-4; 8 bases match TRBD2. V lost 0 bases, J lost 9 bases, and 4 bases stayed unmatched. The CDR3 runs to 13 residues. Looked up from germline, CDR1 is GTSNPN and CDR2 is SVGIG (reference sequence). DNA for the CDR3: TGTGCCTGGAGTGTACGGGGGGGCGGCATTCAGTACTTC. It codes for CAWSVRGGGIQYF.

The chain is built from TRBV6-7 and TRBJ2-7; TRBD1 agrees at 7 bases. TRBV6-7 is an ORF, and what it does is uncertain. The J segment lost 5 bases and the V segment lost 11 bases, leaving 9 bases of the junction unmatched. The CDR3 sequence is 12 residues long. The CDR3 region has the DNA TGTGCCCCTCACCAAGGGGGCCACGAGCAGTACTTC. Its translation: CAPHQGGHEQYF.

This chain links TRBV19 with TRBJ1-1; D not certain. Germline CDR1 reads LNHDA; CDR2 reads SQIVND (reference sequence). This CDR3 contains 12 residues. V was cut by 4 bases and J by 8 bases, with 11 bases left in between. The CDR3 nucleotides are TGTGCCAGTAGTACGGGTATGGCGGAAGCTTTCTTT. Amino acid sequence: CASSTGMAEAFF.

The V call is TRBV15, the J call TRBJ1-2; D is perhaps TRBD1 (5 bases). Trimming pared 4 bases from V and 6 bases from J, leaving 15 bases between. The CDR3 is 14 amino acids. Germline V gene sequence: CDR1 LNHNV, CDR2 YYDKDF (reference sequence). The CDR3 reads CATSTPAGGNGYTF. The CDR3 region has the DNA TGTGCCACCAGCACCCCCGCTGGGGGTAATGGCTACACCTTC.

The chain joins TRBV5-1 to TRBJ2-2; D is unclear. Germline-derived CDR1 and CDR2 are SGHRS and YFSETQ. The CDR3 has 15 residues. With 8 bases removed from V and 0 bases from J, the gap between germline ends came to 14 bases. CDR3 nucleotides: TGCGCCAGTATGATGGGGTCAACGAACACCGGGGAGCTGTTTTTT. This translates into CASMMGSTNTGELFF.

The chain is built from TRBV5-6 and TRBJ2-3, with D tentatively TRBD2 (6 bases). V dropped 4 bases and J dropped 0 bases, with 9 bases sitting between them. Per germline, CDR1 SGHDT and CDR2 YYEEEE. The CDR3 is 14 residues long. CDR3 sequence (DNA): TGTGCCAGCAGCCCCGGGGGTAGCACAGATACGCAGTATTTT. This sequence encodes CASSPGGSTDTQYF.

The DNA of the CDR3 is TGCGCCAGCAGCTTCGCGTACAGGGGGCGCCTTTATAATGGCTACACCTTC. Translating gives CASSFAYRGRLYNGYTF. The chain links TRBV5-1 to TRBJ1-2, with 9 bases matching TRBD1. CDR1 is SGHRS and CDR2 is YFSETQ in the germline V gene. This CDR3 spans 17 amino acids. J gave up 6 bases and V 2 bases, and 14 bases lay outside the gene matches.

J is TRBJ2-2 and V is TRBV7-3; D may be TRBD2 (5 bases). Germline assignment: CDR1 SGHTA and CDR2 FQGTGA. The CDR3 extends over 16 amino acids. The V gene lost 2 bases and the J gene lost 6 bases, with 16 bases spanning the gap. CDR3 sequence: CASSLLSSVAAGELFF. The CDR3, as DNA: TGTGCCAGCAGCTTACTAAGTAGCGTCGCGGCCGGGGAGCTGTTTTTT.

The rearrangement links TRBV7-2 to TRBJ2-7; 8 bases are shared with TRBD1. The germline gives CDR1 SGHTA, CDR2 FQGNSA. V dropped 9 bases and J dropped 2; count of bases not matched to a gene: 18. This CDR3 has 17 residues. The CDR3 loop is CARPTGTGGPPTYEQYF. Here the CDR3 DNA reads TGTGCCAGACCTACCGGGACAGGAGGTCCCCCTACCTACGAGCAGTACTTC.

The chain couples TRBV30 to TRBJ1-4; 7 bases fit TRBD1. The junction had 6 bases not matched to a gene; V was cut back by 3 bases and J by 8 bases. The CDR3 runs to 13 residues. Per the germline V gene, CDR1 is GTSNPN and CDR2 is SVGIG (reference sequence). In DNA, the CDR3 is TGTGCCTGGAGAAGGGGGCATGGAGAAAAACTGTTTTTT. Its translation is CAWRRGHGEKLFF.

The DNA of the CDR3 is TGTGCCAGCAGTGGGGCTGCTGACAATGAAAAACTGTTTTTT. This translates into CASSGAADNEKLFF. The chain links TRBV2 to TRBJ1-4; no clear D gene. The CDR3 is 14 residues long. Trimming pared 4 bases from V and 5 bases from J, leaving 11 bases between. CDR1 SNHLY and CDR2 FYNNEI come from the germline V gene.

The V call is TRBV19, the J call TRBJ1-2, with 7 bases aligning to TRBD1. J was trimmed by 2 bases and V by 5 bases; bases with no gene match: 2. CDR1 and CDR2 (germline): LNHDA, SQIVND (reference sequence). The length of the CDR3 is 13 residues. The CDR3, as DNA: TGTGCCAGTAGTGTGACAGGGAACTATGGCTACACCTTC. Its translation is CASSVTGNYGYTF. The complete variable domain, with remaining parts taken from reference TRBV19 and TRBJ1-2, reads DGGITQSPKYLFRKEGQNVTLSCEQNLNHDAMYWYRQDPGQGLRLIYYSQIVNDFQKGDIAEGYSVSREKKESFPLTVTSAQKNPTAFYLCASSVTGNYGYTFGSGTRLTVV.